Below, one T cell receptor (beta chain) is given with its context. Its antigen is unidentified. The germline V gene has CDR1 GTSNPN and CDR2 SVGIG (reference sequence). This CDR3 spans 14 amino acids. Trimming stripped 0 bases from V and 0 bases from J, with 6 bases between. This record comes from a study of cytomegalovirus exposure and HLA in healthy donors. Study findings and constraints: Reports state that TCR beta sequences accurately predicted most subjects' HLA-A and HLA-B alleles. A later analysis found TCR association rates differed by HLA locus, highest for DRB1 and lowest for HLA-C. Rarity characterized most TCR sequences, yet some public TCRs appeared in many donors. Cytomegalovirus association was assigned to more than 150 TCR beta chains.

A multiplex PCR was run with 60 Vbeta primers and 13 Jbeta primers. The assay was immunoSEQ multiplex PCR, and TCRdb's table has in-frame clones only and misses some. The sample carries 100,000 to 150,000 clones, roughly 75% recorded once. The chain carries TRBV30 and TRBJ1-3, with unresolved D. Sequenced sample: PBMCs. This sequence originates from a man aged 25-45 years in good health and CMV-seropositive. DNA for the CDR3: TGTGCCTGGAGTGTTGAGAACTCTGGAAACACCATATATTTT. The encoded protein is CAWSVENSGNTIYF.